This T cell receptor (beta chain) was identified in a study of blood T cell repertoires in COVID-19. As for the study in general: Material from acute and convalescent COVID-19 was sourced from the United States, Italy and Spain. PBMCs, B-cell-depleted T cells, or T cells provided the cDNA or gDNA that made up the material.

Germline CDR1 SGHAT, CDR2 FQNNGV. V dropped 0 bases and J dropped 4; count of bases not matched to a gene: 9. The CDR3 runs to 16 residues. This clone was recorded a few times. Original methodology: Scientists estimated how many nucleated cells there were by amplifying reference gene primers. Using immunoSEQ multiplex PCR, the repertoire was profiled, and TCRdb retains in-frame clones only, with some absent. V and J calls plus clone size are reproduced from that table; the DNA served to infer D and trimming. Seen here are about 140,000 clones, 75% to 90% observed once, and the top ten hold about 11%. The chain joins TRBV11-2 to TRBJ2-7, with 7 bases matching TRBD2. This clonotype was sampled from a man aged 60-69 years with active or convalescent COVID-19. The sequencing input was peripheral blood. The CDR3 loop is CASSLDLRTSGYEQYF. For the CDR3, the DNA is TGTGCCAGCAGCTTAGATCTCCGGACTAGTGGGTACGAGCAGTACTTC. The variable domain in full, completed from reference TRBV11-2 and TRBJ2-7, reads EAGVAQSPRYKIIEKRQSVAFWCNPISGHATLYWYQQILGQGPKLLIQFQNNGVVDDSQLPKDRFSAERLKGVDSTLKIQPAKLEDSAVYLCASSLDLRTSGYEQYFGPGTRLTVT.